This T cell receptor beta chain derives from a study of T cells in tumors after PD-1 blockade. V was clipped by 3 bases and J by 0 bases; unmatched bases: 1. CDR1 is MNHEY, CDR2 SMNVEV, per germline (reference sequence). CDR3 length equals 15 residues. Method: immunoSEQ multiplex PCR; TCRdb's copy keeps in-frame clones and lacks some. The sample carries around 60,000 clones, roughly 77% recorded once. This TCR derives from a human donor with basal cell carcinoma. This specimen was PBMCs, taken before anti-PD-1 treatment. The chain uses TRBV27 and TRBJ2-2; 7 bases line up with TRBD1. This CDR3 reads CASSFRGTNTGELFF. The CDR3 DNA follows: TGTGCCAGCAGTTTCAGGGGGACGAACACCGGGGAGCTGTTTTTT.